The 20 T cell receptor beta chains reported below all come from one sample, sequenced in a study of control samples from healthy donors and cancer patients. Clones were sequenced by immunoSEQ multiplex PCR, and TCRdb holds only the in-frame ones, with some missing. Here the sample spans about 130,000 clones, approximately 90% being singletons. Input material: blood. These receptors were obtained from a man aged 18 to 35 in good health.

The V gene is TRBV18, the J gene TRBJ1-6; D not certain. The CDR3 sequence is 12 residues long. With 3 bases removed from V and 8 bases from J, the gap between germline ends came to 5 bases. CDR1 is KGHSH and CDR2 is LQKENI in the germline V gene. The CDR3 region is CASSPPDSPLHF. The CDR3 bases are TGTGCCAGCTCACCGCCGGATTCACCCCTCCACTTT. Supplemented by reference TRBV18 and TRBJ1-6, the full variable domain reads NAGVMQNPRHLVRRRGQEARLRCSPMKGHSHVYWYRQLPEEGLKFMVYLQKENIIDESGMPKERFSAEFPKEGPSILRIQQVVRGDSAAYFCASSPPDSPLHFGNGTRLTVT.

This clone occurred once. The chain is built from TRBV5-1 and TRBJ2-5; D tentatively fits TRBD1 or TRBD2 (5 bases each). CDR3 length: 15 residues. CDR1 SGHRS and CDR2 YFSETQ come from the germline V gene. V was clipped by 0 bases and J by 3 bases, with 12 bases between them. CDR3: CASSLVRGTKETQYF. In DNA form, the CDR3 reads TGCGCCAGCAGCTTGGTGAGGGGTACGAAAGAGACCCAGTACTTC.

This clone appeared a single time. The chain uses TRBV5-4 and TRBJ1-4, with TRBD1 matching 10 bases. This CDR3 has 14 residues. With 4 bases clipped from V and 8 bases from J, the junction kept 5 bases outside the gene matches. Germline lookup yields CDR1 SGHNT and CDR2 YYREEE (reference sequence). The CDR3 region is CASSRTGGREKLFF. CDR3 bases: TGTGCCAGCAGCCGGACAGGGGGACGGGAAAAACTGTTTTTT. Complete variable domain (other parts from reference TRBV5-4 and TRBJ1-4): ETGVTQSPTHLIKTRGQQVTLRCSSQSGHNTVSWYQQALGQGPQFIFQYYREEENGRGNFPPRFSGLQFPNYSSELNVNALELDDSALYLCASSRTGGREKLFFGSGTQLSVL.

The chain recombines TRBV10-1 with TRBJ1-1; TRBD1 matches 7 bases. The germline CDR1 and CDR2 sequences are WNHNN and SYGVQD (reference sequence). The CDR3 has 13 amino acids. The trim removed 9 bases at V and 3 bases at J, leaving 7 bases unmatched. CDR3 in amino acids: CARKQGWYTEAFF. The CDR3 region has the DNA TGCGCCAGAAAACAGGGGTGGTACACTGAAGCTTTCTTT.

The chain links TRBV18 to TRBJ2-3, with TRBD2 matching 10 bases. The CDR3 spans 16 residues. Trimming removed 3 bases from V and 2 bases from J; junction bases left unmatched: 5. Germline V gene lookup returns CDR1 KGHSH and CDR2 LQKENI. The CDR3 loop reads CASSPASGGPTDTQYF. The CDR3 DNA reads TGTGCCAGCTCACCGGCTAGCGGGGGCCCCACAGATACGCAGTATTTT.

The chain recombines TRBV7-7 with TRBJ2-1; a possible D gene is TRBD2 (5 bases). The CDR3 covers 16 residues. Germline values: CDR1 SSHAT, CDR2 FNYEAQ (reference sequence). V was clipped by 5 bases and J by 0 bases, with 14 bases between them. The CDR3 loop reads CASSNSPGSSYNEQFF. The CDR3 DNA reads TGTGCCAGCAGCAATTCCCCGGGGAGCTCCTACAATGAGCAGTTCTTC.

The gene calls are TRBV5-6 and TRBJ2-2, with D unclear. The CDR3 contains 12 residues. V was shortened by 4 bases and J by 6 bases, with 7 bases between the two germline ends. Germline V gene sequence: CDR1 SGHDT, CDR2 YYEEEE. CDR3: CASSPSSGELFF. The CDR3 DNA follows: TGTGCCAGCAGCCCCTCGTCCGGGGAGCTGTTTTTT.

The chain has TRBV29-1 and TRBJ2-2, with D possibly being TRBD2 (6 bases). The germline V and J ends were trimmed by 4 bases and 5 bases, with 17 bases remaining between them. The CDR3 is 15 amino acids. CDR1 and CDR2 from the germline V gene are SQVTM and ANQGSEA. CDR3 sequence: CSVGRDPGGTGELFF. In nucleotides, the CDR3 is TGCAGCGTTGGAAGGGACCCTGGGGGGACCGGGGAGCTGTTTTTT.

The V call is TRBV6-2 or TRBV6-3, the J call TRBJ2-7; 8 positions match TRBD1. Germline V gene data show CDR1 as MNHEY and CDR2 as SVGEGT. The CDR3 is made up of 13 amino acids. The junction had 3 bases not matched to a gene; V was cut back by 6 bases and J by 2 bases. Written as DNA, the CDR3 is TGTGCCAGCAGCCGACAGGGGCCCTACGAGCAGTACTTC. Encoded protein: CASSRQGPYEQYF.

The rearrangement uses TRBV11-2 and TRBJ1-4, with D hard to call. V lost 5 bases, J lost 11 bases, and 12 bases lay in between. The CDR3 sequence is 12 residues long. Per the germline V gene, CDR1 is SGHAT and CDR2 is FQNNGV. As DNA, the CDR3 is TGTGCCAGCAGCCTTGGTCATGGGAAACTGTTTTTT. Protein sequence: CASSLGHGKLFF.

The rearrangement links TRBV5-1 to TRBJ1-5; D possibly corresponds to TRBD1 (5 bases). V lost 0 bases to trimming and J lost 4 bases, with 11 bases between them. Germline V gene data show CDR1 as SGHRS and CDR2 as YFSETQ. This CDR3 is 15 amino acids long. In nucleotides, the CDR3 is TGCGCCAGCAGCTTGGGGGCAGGGAGTAATCAGCCCCAGCATTTT. It yields the protein CASSLGAGSNQPQHF.

This sequence joins TRBV15 and TRBJ1-4; D gene ambiguous. The CDR3 loop spans 15 amino acids. Germline lookup yields CDR1 LNHNV and CDR2 YYDKDF (reference sequence). With 4 bases removed from V and 3 bases from J, the gap between germline ends came to 12 bases. The CDR3 DNA reads as TGTGCCACCAGCAAATGGGAAATTTCTAATGAAAAACTGTTTTTT. Amino acids: CATSKWEISNEKLFF. Full variable domain (rest looked up from reference TRBV15 and TRBJ1-4): DAMVIQNPRYQVTQFGKPVTLSCSQTLNHNVMYWYQQKSSQAPKLLFHYYDKDFNNEADTPDNFQSRRPNTSFCFLDIRSPGLGDTAMYLCATSKWEISNEKLFFGSGTQLSVL.

The J gene is TRBJ1-2, the V gene TRBV4-2; D uncertain. V was pared by 0 bases and J by 5 bases, with 19 bases between. Per germline, CDR1 LGHNA and CDR2 YNFKEQ. The CDR3 runs to 17 residues. The CDR3 reads CASSQDLRLGRLYGYTF. The CDR3 bases are TGTGCCAGCAGCCAAGACTTGAGGCTTGGCAGACTTTATGGCTACACCTTC.

This rearrangement joins TRBV30 to TRBJ1-2; unclear D gene. Trimming took off 0 bases at V and 5 bases at J, with 7 bases between the two ends. The CDR3 totals 12 residues. Germline CDR1 is GTSNPN and CDR2 is SVGIG (reference sequence). The CDR3 DNA sequence: TGTGCCTGGAGTGTACTACCGTATGGCTACACCTTC. Its translation is CAWSVLPYGYTF.

The DNA of the CDR3 is TGTGCCAGCAGCTTAGTCGGGGATGAGGGCACTGAAGCTTTCTTT. This sequence encodes CASSLVGDEGTEAFF. J is TRBJ1-1 and V is TRBV7-9, with D unclear. Germline values: CDR1 SEHNR, CDR2 FQNEAQ (reference sequence). This CDR3 spans 15 amino acids. V was clipped by 1 base and J by 4 bases, with 13 bases between them.

This chain connects TRBV13 to TRBJ1-2; D unclear. V dropped 2 bases and J dropped 8 bases, with 9 bases sitting between them. The germline V gene encodes CDR1 PRHDT and CDR2 FYEKMQ (reference sequence). The CDR3 is made up of 12 amino acids. CDR3 amino acids: CASSLSWGGYTF. Written as DNA, the CDR3 is TGTGCCAGCAGCTTAAGTTGGGGAGGCTACACCTTC.

This chain uses TRBV3-1 (or the pseudogene TRBV3-2) with TRBJ2-2; tentatively, D is TRBD1 (6 bases). V shed 4 bases and J shed 4 bases, with 13 bases lying between them. Looked up from germline, CDR1 is LGHDT and CDR2 is YNNKEL (reference sequence). The CDR3 consists of 15 residues. In nucleotides, the CDR3 is TGTGCCAGCAGCCCTAGAGGGGGTGCCACCGGGGAGCTGTTTTTT. This translates into CASSPRGGATGELFF.

The gene calls are TRBV30 and TRBJ1-5; 9 bases line up with TRBD1. This CDR3 is 13 amino acids long. The trim removed 6 bases at V and 5 bases at J, leaving 5 bases unmatched. Germline CDR1 GTSNPN, CDR2 SVGIG (reference sequence). Here the CDR3 DNA reads TGTGCCTGTGGGACAGGGAGTGATCAGCCCCAGCATTTT. Translating gives CACGTGSDQPQHF. Full variable domain (remainder filled in from reference TRBV30 and TRBJ1-5): SQTIHQWPATLVQPVGSPLSLECTVEGTSNPNLYWYRQAAGRGLQLLFYSVGIGQISSEVPQNLSASRPQDRQFILSSKKLLLSDSGFYLCACGTGSDQPQHFGDGTRLSIL.

This sequence joins TRBV4-1 and TRBJ2-7, with D maybe TRBD1 (6 bases). Trimming pared 2 bases from V and 3 bases from J, leaving 14 bases between. Germline assignment: CDR1 MGHRA and CDR2 YSYEKL. The CDR3 sequence is 15 residues long. The CDR3 is CASSQSTGSGYEQYF. The CDR3 region has the DNA TGCGCCAGCAGCCAATCAACAGGGTCCGGCTACGAGCAGTACTTC.

The chain is built from TRBV5-1 and TRBJ2-1, with TRBD1 matching 9 bases. Germline V gene lookup returns CDR1 SGHRS and CDR2 YFSETQ. This CDR3 region has 16 residues. The V and J ends lost 2 bases and 7 bases, in that order; junction bases with no gene match: 10. CDR3 region: CASSLYPGQGQNEQFF. CDR3 sequence (DNA): TGCGCCAGCAGCTTATATCCGGGACAGGGCCAAAATGAGCAGTTCTTC.